The rows below give T cell receptor beta chains drawn from one sample of a study of identical twins. TCRdb redid the calling of the 5' RACE reads with MiXCR, one entry per CDR3 protein. The sample has 1.5 million to 2 million distinct CDR3 sequences; less than 35% are singletons. The sequencing input was cord blood. These receptors originate from a newborn girl in good health. CDR3s include the opening cysteine and the closing phenylalanine or tryptophan. Fields, in order: J gene, CDR3 length, D gene, clone size, V gene, CDR3 DNA, CDR3 protein. The D gene is left open where the match is weak. Where a row states a size, it is once, few, many or the class of an expanded clone; other rows omit it.

j_call: TRBJ2-3
cdr3_length: 19
d_call: TRBD1
clone_size: .
v_call: TRBV18
cdr3_nt: TGTGCCAGCTCACCCGCCAGGACAGGGATACGGACGGGCACAGATACGCAGTATTTT
cdr3_aa: CASSPARTGIRTGTDTQYF

j_call: TRBJ1-1
cdr3_length: 17
d_call: TRBD1
clone_size: few
v_call: TRBV29-1
cdr3_nt: TGCAGCGTTGAAGATTCGGACAGGGGGAGGATGAACACTGAAGCTTTCTTT
cdr3_aa: CSVEDSDRGRMNTEAFF

j_call: TRBJ2-5
cdr3_length: 14
d_call: .
clone_size: .
v_call: TRBV6-5
cdr3_nt: TGTGCCAGCACCTTACGTGGGGGCCAAGAGACCCAGTACTTC
cdr3_aa: CASTLRGGQETQYF

j_call: TRBJ2-7
cdr3_length: 14
d_call: .
clone_size: .
v_call: TRBV5-1
cdr3_nt: TGCGCCAGCAGCTTGGGACAGGAGTACAATGAGCAGTACTTC
cdr3_aa: CASSLGQEYNEQYF

j_call: TRBJ2-4
cdr3_length: 14
d_call: TRBD1
clone_size: .
v_call: TRBV12-3/TRBV12-4
cdr3_nt: TGTGCCAGCAGTTGGGGACAGATCCTCTCGGCTCAGTACTTC
cdr3_aa: CASSWGQILSAQYF

j_call: TRBJ1-2
cdr3_length: 14
d_call: TRBD1
clone_size: .
v_call: TRBV25-1
cdr3_nt: TGTGCCAGCAGTGAACTCGGACAGGGCTCTGGCTACACCTTC
cdr3_aa: CASSELGQGSGYTF

j_call: TRBJ1-2
cdr3_length: 15
d_call: TRBD1
clone_size: .
v_call: TRBV7-2
cdr3_nt: TGTGCCAGCCGCTTACGACAGGGGGGTAACTATGGCTACACCTTC
cdr3_aa: CASRLRQGGNYGYTF

j_call: TRBJ1-5
cdr3_length: 14
d_call: .
clone_size: .
v_call: TRBV20-1
cdr3_nt: TGCAGTGCTAGTTCTTCAGGAGGGTTTCAGCCCCAGCATTTT
cdr3_aa: CSASSSGGFQPQHF

j_call: TRBJ1-2
cdr3_length: 13
d_call: .
clone_size: .
v_call: TRBV12-5
cdr3_nt: TGTGTTAGTGGTTTGGCACAATCGGATGGCTACACCTTC
cdr3_aa: CVSGLAQSDGYTF

j_call: TRBJ1-1
cdr3_length: 14
d_call: TRBD1
clone_size: .
v_call: TRBV29-1
cdr3_nt: TGCAGCGTGCGCGGACAGGCCCCGAACACTGAAGCTTTCTTT
cdr3_aa: CSVRGQAPNTEAFF

j_call: TRBJ1-4
cdr3_length: 15
d_call: TRBD1
clone_size: .
v_call: TRBV27
cdr3_nt: TGTGCCAGCAGTTTGCCGACAGGGGGTAATGAAAAACTGTTTTTT
cdr3_aa: CASSLPTGGNEKLFF

j_call: TRBJ1-2
cdr3_length: 14
d_call: TRBD1
clone_size: .
v_call: TRBV20-1
cdr3_nt: TGCAGTGCCAGTACGGGACAGGGAAACTATGGCTACACCTTC
cdr3_aa: CSASTGQGNYGYTF

j_call: TRBJ2-2
cdr3_length: 18
d_call: TRBD1
clone_size: few
v_call: TRBV6-1
cdr3_nt: TGTGCCAGCAGTCTTACGAGGTACAGGGGGCCGAACACCGGGGAGCTGTTTTTT
cdr3_aa: CASSLTRYRGPNTGELFF

j_call: TRBJ2-7
cdr3_length: 16
d_call: TRBD2
clone_size: .
v_call: TRBV18
cdr3_nt: TGTGCCAGCTCACCATCGGTAGCGGGGGCGTCCTACGAGCAGTACTTC
cdr3_aa: CASSPSVAGASYEQYF

j_call: TRBJ2-7
cdr3_length: 12
d_call: .
clone_size: .
v_call: TRBV28
cdr3_nt: TGTGCCAAGGAGGGTGTAGGTTACGAGCAGTACTTC
cdr3_aa: CAKEGVGYEQYF

j_call: TRBJ2-1
cdr3_length: 17
d_call: TRBD2
clone_size: .
v_call: TRBV24-1
cdr3_nt: TGTGCCACCAGTGTTCTTGTAGCGGGAGGAAACTACAATGAGCAGTTCTTC
cdr3_aa: CATSVLVAGGNYNEQFF

j_call: TRBJ1-2
cdr3_length: 14
d_call: .
clone_size: .
v_call: TRBV25-1
cdr3_nt: TGTGCCAGCAGTGAACGGGAGAGGAGCTATGGCTACACCTTC
cdr3_aa: CASSERERSYGYTF

j_call: TRBJ1-3
cdr3_length: 15
d_call: TRBD1
clone_size: .
v_call: TRBV28
cdr3_nt: TGTGCCAGCAGTGTAGACAGGGTCTCTGGAAACACCATATATTTT
cdr3_aa: CASSVDRVSGNTIYF